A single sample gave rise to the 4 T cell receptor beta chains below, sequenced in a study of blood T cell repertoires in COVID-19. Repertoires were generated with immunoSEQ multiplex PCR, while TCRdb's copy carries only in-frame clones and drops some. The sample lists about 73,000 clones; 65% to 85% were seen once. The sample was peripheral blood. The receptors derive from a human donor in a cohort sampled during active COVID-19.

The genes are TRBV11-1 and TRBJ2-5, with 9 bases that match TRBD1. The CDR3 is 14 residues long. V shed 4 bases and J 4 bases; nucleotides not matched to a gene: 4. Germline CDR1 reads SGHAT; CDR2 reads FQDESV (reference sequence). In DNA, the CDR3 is TGTGCCAGCAGCTCAGGACAGGGGTTAGAGACCCAGTACTTC. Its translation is CASSSGQGLETQYF.

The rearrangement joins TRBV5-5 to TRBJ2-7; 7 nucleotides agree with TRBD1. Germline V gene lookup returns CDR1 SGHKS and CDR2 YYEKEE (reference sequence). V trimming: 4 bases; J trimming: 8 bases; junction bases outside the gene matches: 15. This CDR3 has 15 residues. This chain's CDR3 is CASSENVASGGKQYF. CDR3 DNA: TGTGCCAGCAGCGAAAACGTCGCGTCAGGGGGTAAGCAGTACTTC.

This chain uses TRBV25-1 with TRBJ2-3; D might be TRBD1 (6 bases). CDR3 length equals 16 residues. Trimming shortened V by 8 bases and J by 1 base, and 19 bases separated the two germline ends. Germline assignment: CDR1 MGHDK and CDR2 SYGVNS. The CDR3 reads CASSGGQGFGTDTQYF. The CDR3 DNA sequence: TGTGCCAGCTCTGGTGGCCAGGGGTTCGGCACAGATACGCAGTATTTT. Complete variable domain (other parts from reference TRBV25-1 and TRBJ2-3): EADIYQTPRYLVIGTGKKITLECSQTMGHDKMYWYQQDPGMELHLIHYSYGVNSTEKGDLSSESTVSRIRTEHFPLTLESARPSHTSQYLCASSGGQGFGTDTQYFGPGTRLTVL.

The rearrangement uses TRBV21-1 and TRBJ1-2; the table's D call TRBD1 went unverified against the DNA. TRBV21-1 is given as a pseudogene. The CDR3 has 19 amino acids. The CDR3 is CASTKRDLTGGTFNYGYTF. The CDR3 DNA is TGTGCCAGCACTAAAAGGGATTTGACAGGGGGAACCTTTAACTATGGCTACACCTTC.